Listed here is a single TCR beta chain. Its specific antigen is unknown. No clone much larger than this one lies a single base away; base qualities are absent. The CDR3 runs 14 residues from the cysteine to the phenylalanine. Just the 42-base CDR3 DNA is kept, in frame starting at base 1. V loses 4 bases of germline sequence and J loses 5 bases, and the interval between the two ends is 18 bases. From the germline V gene, CDR1 is SQVTM and CDR2 is ANQGSEA. The source of the sample is a study of blood T cell repertoires in COVID-19 (dated by TCRdb to 2020 to 2022). Turning to the overall study: The collaborator samples originated in the United States, Italy and Spain and spanned the acute and convalescent phases of COVID-19. The repertoires were made available in a free public database intended to serve as a resource for research on the immune response to SARS-CoV-2. Samples were obtained from the ongoing ImmuneRACE study (first 160 participants) and from 1,254 subjects provided by 6 global collaborators. Where available, HLA class I and class II types were obtained from metadata supplied by the sample provider rather than from assay-based typing. The material from the prospective study consisted of cDNA or gDNA derived from T cells, B-cell-depleted T cells, or PBMCs. The dataset comprised deeply sampled blood TCRbeta repertoires from subjects exposed to, actively infected with, or recovered from COVID-19. The sample metadata nearly always contained a de-identified subject ID, COVID-19 status, age in years and sex. The paper's findings and limits, for the study overall: The amount of clinical and demographic metadata varied by source and participant and was provided uncurated.

The immunoSEQ Assay, a bias-controlled multiplex PCR, was used to amplify TCRbeta CDR3 regions from genomic DNA. The source study handled its data this way. Nucleated cell counts per sample were estimated from amplification of reference gene primers within the assay. Sequence reads were collapsed and filtered to measure the absolute abundance of every unique TCRbeta CDR3 rearrangement. For each sample, productive Simpson clonality was calculated as the square root of Simpson's diversity index across productive rearrangements. The immuneACCESS repertoire file appears here via TCRdb, limited to in-frame rearrangements. These files lack a portion of the clones; in checked studies, under half of the deficit traces to unresolved V genes, and the cause of the others is not known. V and J calls and clone size are those listed in that table; D and trimming were worked out from the DNA. The sample table holds about 150,000 clones, of which over 75% were seen once. Approximately 6.6% of the sample lies in the top ten.

Participants in the prospective study were aged about 18 to 95 years, lived in 24 United States geographic areas, and enrolled through a virtual design. To assign participants to cohorts, the prospective study relied on clinical history that participants themselves reported in a screening survey and a study questionnaire. For ImmuneRACE Cohort 3, a participant was defined as recovered based on two consecutive negative NP/OP PCR tests, clearance by a healthcare professional, or resolution of symptoms. In the prospective study, whole blood, serum and a nasopharyngeal or oropharyngeal swab were collected from each participant by mobile phlebotomists. Additional blood draws and questionnaires over an approximately two-month period could optionally be provided by prospective study participants. Prospective study blood samples were shipped either frozen or at room temperature before DNA extraction.

This receptor was taken from a woman in her forties or fifties who had recovered from COVID-19. The chain is assembled from TRBV29-1 and TRBJ2-7; TRBD2 is perhaps the D gene, given 6 matching bases. The specimen sequenced was PBMCs or T cells enriched from blood (not recorded which). The CDR3 amino acid sequence is: CSVGWTTTMNEQYF. The nucleotides read TGCAGCGTTGGATGGACTACCACGATGAACGAGCAGTACTTC.